This entry describes one T cell receptor beta chain. This record belongs to a study of OX40 agonist ivuxolimab in advanced cancers. In the study overall: The diagnoses of dose-escalation patients were hepatocellular carcinoma, melanoma, renal cell or head and neck cancer.

This CDR3 is 15 amino acids long. Trimming cost V 5 bases and J 0 bases, with 10 bases left between them. Germline-derived CDR1 and CDR2 are LNHDA and SQIVND (reference sequence). Here immunoSEQ multiplex PCR was the method, and the copy in TCRdb shows in-frame clones only, minus some. In the table there are about 15,000 clones, 80% to 85% of which are singletons. Samples of blood were obtained at baseline, on cycle 4 day 1, and on cycle 7 day 1. The V gene is TRBV19, the J gene TRBJ1-4; D unclear. The source material was CD4+ or CD8+ T cells sorted from blood, sampled in a trial of the OX40 agonist ivuxolimab. The receptor comes from an adult with an advanced solid tumor such as melanoma, head and neck, liver or kidney cancer. The CDR3 DNA reads as TGTGCCAGTAGTGGTTACAGCACAACTAATGAAAAACTGTTTTTT. Protein: CASSGYSTTNEKLFF. The full variable domain, completed using reference TRBV19 and TRBJ1-4, is DGGITQSPKYLFRKEGQNVTLSCEQNLNHDAMYWYRQDPGQGLRLIYYSQIVNDFQKGDIAEGYSVSREKKESFPLTVTSAQKNPTAFYLCASSGYSTTNEKLFFGSGTQLSVL.